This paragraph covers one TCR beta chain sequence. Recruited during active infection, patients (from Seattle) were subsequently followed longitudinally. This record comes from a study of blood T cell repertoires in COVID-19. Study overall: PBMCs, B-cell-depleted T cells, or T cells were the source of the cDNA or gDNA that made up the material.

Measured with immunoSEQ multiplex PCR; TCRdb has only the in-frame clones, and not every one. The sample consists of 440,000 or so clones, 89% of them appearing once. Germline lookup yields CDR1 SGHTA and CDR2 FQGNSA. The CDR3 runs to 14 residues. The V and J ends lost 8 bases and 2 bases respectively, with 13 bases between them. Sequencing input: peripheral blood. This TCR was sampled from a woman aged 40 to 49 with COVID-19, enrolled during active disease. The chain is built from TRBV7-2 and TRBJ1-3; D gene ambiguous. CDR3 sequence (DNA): TGTGCCAGCTACCGGGGATATGCTGGAAACACCATATATTTT. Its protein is CASYRGYAGNTIYF.